This paragraph covers one T cell receptor (beta chain) sequence. The antigen remains unidentified. TCRdb used MiXCR to reprocess the 5' RACE reads, holding one entry per CDR3 protein. This sample has some 560,000 distinct CDR3 sequences, with 9% to 10% found just once. These data come from a study of identical twins. General observations from the study: Researchers reported weaker excess twin sharing in beta out-of-frame sequences.

Germline CDR1 and CDR2: MNHEY and SVGAGI. The CDR3 length is 15 residues. V lost 2 bases and J lost 5; bases outside the gene matches: 2. This sample also belongs to another study, concerning yellow fever vaccine responses in identical twins.

This receptor was obtained from a woman between 18 and 29 years old in good health. The chain recombines TRBV6-5 with TRBJ2-7; 14 bases agree with TRBD2. What was sequenced was PBMCs. The CDR3 DNA follows: TGTGCCAGCAGTTACCTGGGACTAGCGGGGGACGAGCAGTACTTC. It translates to CASSYLGLAGDEQYF.